The text below deals with one T cell receptor beta chain. What it binds is not known. This record belongs to a study of monozygotic twins with inflammatory bowel disease. Study-wide results and caveats: IBD patients shared fewer clonotypes with others than healthy twins, especially with disease activity. Patients with IBD had less TCRbeta diversity (inverse Simpson) than their healthy co-twins.

Both TCRalpha and TCRbeta cDNA were subjected to two nested PCRs lasting approximately 16 and 10 cycles. For each CDR3 protein, TCRdb gives one entry from its re-call of the 5' RACE reads, without DNA. This sample's clone table lists around 140,000 distinct CDR3 sequences. This receptor was obtained from a human donor with ulcerative colitis or Crohn's disease, or a healthy co-twin of an affected twin (not recorded which). Specimen: blood.

CDR3 sequence reads: CASSLRTRINSETQYF. The rearrangement uses TRBV28 and TRBJ2-5; TCRdb's assignment of TRBD1 cannot be checked, as there is no DNA. The CDR3 is 16 amino acids. Germline V gives CDR1 MDHEN, CDR2 SYDVKM.